Shown below are 18 T cell receptor beta chains from a single sample sequenced in a study of vaccination effects on CD4 cells after COVID-19. Using viral peptide pools, the ViraFEST assay grew out antigen-specific CD4+ T cells prior to sequencing. Cultured cells yielded isolated CD4+ T cells after about ten days. All participants had two doses of either the BNT162b2 or mRNA-1273 vaccine. No antigens are known for them. Produced via immunoSEQ multiplex PCR; TCRdb's table is partial and in-frame only. The sample lists nearly 30,000 clones; 60% to 80% were seen once. The sequencing used CD4+ T cells from PBMCs cultured with HCoV-229E spike peptides, collected after COVID-19 vaccination. The source is a human donor who received a COVID-19 vaccine.

The J gene is TRBJ1-6, the V gene TRBV10-3, with TRBD1 matching 9 bases. This CDR3 is 14 amino acids long. Germline-derived CDR1 and CDR2 are ENHRY and SYGVKD. V shed 6 bases, J shed 10 bases, and the junction held 7 bases outside the gene matches. CDR3 in amino acids: CAISRDRVSSPLHF. CDR3 sequence (DNA): TGTGCCATCAGCCGGGACAGGGTCAGCTCACCCCTCCACTTT.

In its sample, this clone ranks as large. The J gene is TRBJ2-3, the V gene TRBV5-1; TRBD2 matches 12 bases. The CDR3 loop spans 20 amino acids. In germline, CDR1 is SGHRS, CDR2 YFSETQ. Unmatched junction bases numbered 17, after V lost 4 bases and J lost 2 bases. CDR3 sequence reads: CASSLDGFTSGRTTTDTQYF. The DNA for the CDR3 is TGCGCCAGCAGCCTCGACGGGTTTACTAGCGGGAGGACAACCACAGATACGCAGTATTTT. The full variable domain, completed using reference TRBV5-1 and TRBJ2-3, is KAGVTQTPRYLIKTRGQQVTLSCSPISGHRSVSWYQQTPGQGLQFLFEYFSETQRNKGNFPGRFSGRQFSNSRSEMNVSTLELGDSALYLCASSLDGFTSGRTTTDTQYFGPGTRLTVL.

The chain is built from TRBV6-5 and TRBJ2-3; 9 nucleotides align to TRBD2. The CDR3 runs 15 residues. The germline gives CDR1 MNHEY, CDR2 SVGAGI. The ends lost 3 bases at V and 1 base at J; junction bases unmatched: 2. CDR3 DNA: TGTGCCAGCAGTTATAGCGGGAGAGGCACAGATACGCAGTATTTT. Translated, it gives CASSYSGRGTDTQYF.

The chain carries TRBV6-5 and TRBJ2-7; D is perhaps TRBD1 or TRBD2 (5 bases each). CDR1 is MNHEY and CDR2 is SVGAGI in the germline V gene. This CDR3 comprises 14 residues. V was cut by 2 bases and J by 0 bases, with 8 bases left in between. CDR3 DNA: TGTGCCAGCAGTTACGGGGGTGTCTCCTACGAGCAGTACTTC. It translates to CASSYGGVSYEQYF.

By share of the sample, this clone is medium-sized. The CDR3 nucleotides are TGTGCCAGCAGCTATAGCGGGAGGGCCCACGAGCAGTACTTC. This translates into CASSYSGRAHEQYF. V usage is TRBV7-2 and J usage is TRBJ2-7, with 11 nucleotides matching TRBD2. V lost 4 bases to trimming and J lost 5 bases; unmatched junction nucleotides: 4. The CDR3 is made up of 14 amino acids. In germline, CDR1 is SGHTA, CDR2 FQGNSA.

The chain has TRBV11-2 and TRBJ1-2; D may be TRBD1 (6 bases). With 6 bases removed from V and 0 bases from J, the gap between germline ends came to 17 bases. Looked up from germline, CDR1 is SGHAT and CDR2 is FQNNGV. The CDR3 is 16 amino acids. CDR3 residues: CASRSLQGPTNYGYTF. The CDR3 DNA reads as TGTGCCAGCAGATCACTACAGGGTCCTACTAACTATGGCTACACCTTC.

This rearrangement joins TRBV3-1 (or the pseudogene TRBV3-2) to TRBJ1-5; D is unclear. V dropped 1 base and J dropped 3 bases, with 4 bases sitting between them. The germline V gene encodes CDR1 LGHDT and CDR2 YNNKEL (reference sequence). This CDR3 is 13 amino acids long. The chain's CDR3 is CASSQGDNQPQHF. The CDR3 region has the DNA TGTGCCAGCAGCCAAGGGGACAATCAGCCCCAGCATTTT.

This clone has more than one count but fewer than ten. CDR3 sequence (DNA): TGTGCCAGCAGTGCGGACGGGCTCTATGGCTACACCTTC. This codes for CASSADGLYGYTF. The J gene is TRBJ1-2, the V gene TRBV5-4; D gene ambiguous. Looked up from germline, CDR1 is SGHNT and CDR2 is YYREEE (reference sequence). V lost 5 bases, J lost 4 bases, and 12 bases lay in between. The CDR3 has 13 residues.

The chain links TRBV6-5 to TRBJ1-1; D call uncertain. CDR1 and CDR2 (germline): MNHEY, SVGAGI. V gave up 2 bases and J gave up 10 bases, with 8 bases separating them. The CDR3 contains 11 residues. The DNA for the CDR3 is TGTGCCAGCAGTTACAAGGGTTTAGCTTTCTTT. As protein: CASSYKGLAFF.

The chain uses TRBV3-1 (or the pseudogene TRBV3-2) and TRBJ1-2, with TRBD1 identical over 7 bases. Per germline, CDR1 LGHDT and CDR2 YNNKEL (reference sequence). The J segment lost 1 base and the V segment lost 4 bases, leaving 6 bases of the junction unmatched. This CDR3 is built from 15 residues. The CDR3 loop reads CASSPRDRNNYGYTF. As DNA, the CDR3 is TGTGCCAGCAGCCCCCGGGACAGAAATAACTATGGCTACACCTTC.

CDR3 sequence: CASMYGQGAQDEQFF. CDR3 coding DNA: TGTGCCAGCATGTACGGACAGGGGGCCCAAGATGAGCAGTTCTTC. The chain combines TRBV6-5 with TRBJ2-1; 11 bases are a match to TRBD1. The ends lost 7 bases at V and 8 bases at J; junction bases unmatched: 10. CDR3 size: 15 residues. Germline V gene sequence: CDR1 MNHEY, CDR2 SVGAGI.

The rearrangement links TRBV5-1 to TRBJ2-5, with no clear D. V was cut by 3 bases and J by 5 bases, with 8 bases left in between. Germline-derived CDR1 and CDR2 are SGHRS and YFSETQ. There are 12 residues in the CDR3. The CDR3 reads CASSSPVETQYF. CDR3 DNA: TGCGCCAGCAGCTCACCGGTTGAGACCCAGTACTTC.

The V gene is TRBV4-1, the J gene TRBJ2-2; 10 nucleotides align to TRBD1. CDR1 and CDR2 from the germline V gene are MGHRA and YSYEKL. Trimming cost V 6 bases and J 7 bases; bases outside gene matches: 8. This CDR3 comprises 15 residues. CDR3 in amino acids: CASRRTGGLVGELFF. In DNA, the CDR3 is TGCGCCAGCAGACGGACAGGGGGTTTGGTCGGGGAGCTGTTTTTT.

The sample holds a few counts of this clone. The chain carries TRBV5-1 and TRBJ1-3; D unclear. The CDR3 runs 16 residues. CDR1 and CDR2 (germline): SGHRS, YFSETQ. V dropped 0 bases and J dropped 7 bases, with 17 bases sitting between them. The CDR3 DNA reads as TGCGCCAGCAGCTTGGATGGTTGGTCCCTCGAGAACACCATATATTTT. Translating it yields CASSLDGWSLENTIYF.

The chain combines TRBV5-6 with TRBJ2-3, with 7 nucleotides matching TRBD1. Germline CDR1 is SGHDT and CDR2 is YYEEEE. This CDR3 has 16 residues. The V segment lost 0 bases and the J segment 5 bases; nucleotides outside the gene matches: 9. The CDR3 nucleotides read TGTGCCAGCAGCTTGGGCCTGACAGGGAGAGGAGATACGCAGTATTTT. Translation: CASSLGLTGRGDTQYF. The full variable domain, with the rest looked up from reference TRBV5-6 and TRBJ2-3, is DAGVTQSPTHLIKTRGQQVTLRCSPKSGHDTVSWYQQALGQGPQFIFQYYEEEERQRGNFPDRFSGHQFPNYSSELNVNALLLGDSALYLCASSLGLTGRGDTQYFGPGTRLTVL.

The J gene is TRBJ2-1, the V gene TRBV12-5, with unresolved D. CDR1 and CDR2 (germline): LGHNT, FRNRAP. CDR3 length: 14 residues. V was clipped by 3 bases and J by 0 bases, with 6 bases between them. The CDR3 region has the DNA TGTGCTAGTGGTTTACTGAGCTCCTACAATGAGCAGTTCTTC. Amino acid sequence: CASGLLSSYNEQFF.

This rearrangement joins TRBV2 to TRBJ1-1, with D hard to call. This CDR3 comprises 13 residues. The germline V gene encodes CDR1 SNHLY and CDR2 FYNNEI. The V end was cut by 6 bases, the J end by 1 base, with 9 bases between. CDR3 sequence: CASRRQQNTEAFF. Written as DNA, the CDR3 is TGTGCCAGCAGGAGGCAGCAGAACACTGAAGCTTTCTTT.

The genes are TRBV11-2 and TRBJ2-2, with D maybe TRBD2 (5 bases). This CDR3 comprises 17 residues. Germline CDR1 is SGHAT and CDR2 is FQNNGV. Deletions cut 2 bases from V and 1 base from J, with 14 bases between. The DNA of the CDR3 is TGTGCCAGCAGCTTATCCGGAGTGGCGGGGAACACCGGGGAGCTGTTTTTT. Translated: CASSLSGVAGNTGELFF.